These 17 T cell receptor beta chains were sequenced from one sample in a study of human CD8 memory T cell subsets. Libraries of TCR beta chains were produced by 5' RACE (UMI-labeled). TCRdb reanalyzed the 5' RACE reads and collapses them to one entry per CDR3 protein, without DNA. Its table lists a few thousand distinct CDR3 sequences. Sequencing used CD8+ effector memory T cells (TEM) sorted from PBMCs. Subset meaning: effector memory CD8 T cells, CCR7- CD45RO+ CD95+. Receptor source: a human donor in good health.

This chain joins TRBV28 and TRBJ2-2; TCRdb selects TRBD2, and the lack of DNA leaves this call unchecked. The CDR3 is 17 residues long. Germline assignment: CDR1 MDHEN and CDR2 SYDVKM. CDR3 in amino acids: CASGAKGLAGATGELFF.

This clonotype is deemed medium-sized by its frequency. The chain recombines TRBV7-6 with TRBJ1-1. Per the germline V gene, CDR1 is SGHVS and CDR2 is FNYEAQ. The CDR3 covers 13 residues. CDR3 region: CASRLAGSTEAFF.

This rearrangement joins TRBV2 to TRBJ2-2. There are 11 residues in the CDR3. Germline V gives CDR1 SNHLY, CDR2 FYNNEI. The CDR3 sequence is CAIESTGELFF.

The J gene is TRBJ2-1, the V gene TRBV6-1; without DNA, the TCRdb call of TRBD1 cannot be checked. The CDR3 extends over 15 amino acids. Germline CDR1 and CDR2: MNHNS and SASEGT. CDR3 sequence reads: CASSPGTGEGNEQFF.

V is TRBV7-6 and J is TRBJ2-2; TCRdb calls TRBD1, which cannot be checked without DNA. The CDR3 totals 16 residues. Germline assignment: CDR1 SGHVS and CDR2 FNYEAQ. The CDR3 sequence is CASSYLSGEGTGELFF.

The chain employs TRBV19 and TRBJ2-3. The CDR3 runs to 14 residues. Germline V gene sequence: CDR1 LNHDA, CDR2 SQIVND (reference sequence). The CDR3 protein is CASSILAGTDTQYF.

This chain links TRBV5-1 with TRBJ2-5. The V gene's germline CDR1 is SGHRS and CDR2 YFSETQ. The CDR3 extends over 14 amino acids. CDR3 sequence: CASSLYGSQETQYF.

The chain has TRBV20-1 and TRBJ2-7; TCRdb reports TRBD1, a call that lacks DNA to check it against. The germline V gene encodes CDR1 DFQATT and CDR2 SNEGSKA (reference sequence). This CDR3 is built from 16 residues. CDR3 region: CSARDLGAQLGYEQYF.

The rearrangement joins TRBV7-9 to TRBJ2-1; TCRdb's assignment of TRBD2 cannot be checked, as there is no DNA. Germline CDR1 is SEHNR and CDR2 is FQNEAQ (reference sequence). CDR3 length equals 16 residues. CDR3 sequence reads: CASSPGEAGGDREQFF.

By frequency, this clonotype registers medium-sized. The rearrangement joins TRBV7-6 to TRBJ2-2; TCRdb calls TRBD2, which cannot be checked without DNA. Germline loops: CDR1 SGHVS, CDR2 FNYEAQ. This CDR3 has 14 residues. This CDR3 reads CASSPGLAGGELFF.

This chain joins TRBV12-3 or TRBV12-4 and TRBJ2-1; TCRdb reports TRBD2, a call that lacks DNA to check it against. The CDR3 contains 13 residues. The CDR3: CASSPEGWNEQFF.

This rearrangement joins TRBV6-1 to TRBJ1-5; TCRdb selects TRBD1, and the lack of DNA leaves this call unchecked. The germline V gene encodes CDR1 MNHNS and CDR2 SASEGT. This CDR3 has 15 amino acids. CDR3 sequence: CASSEYGGSNQPQHF.

This chain uses TRBV21-1 with TRBJ2-5; TCRdb's assignment of TRBD2 cannot be checked, as there is no DNA. TRBV21-1 represents a pseudogene. This CDR3 is 15 amino acids long. The CDR3 region is CASSKEEGLQETQYF.

This clonotype counts as medium-sized by frequency. The chain recombines TRBV20-1 with TRBJ2-1; the TRBD2 assignment by TCRdb is unverifiable without DNA. CDR1 is DFQATT and CDR2 is SNEGSKA in the germline V gene (reference sequence). This CDR3 contains 17 residues. CDR3 amino acids: CSADTSGILLSYNEQFF.

The chain combines TRBV7-9 with TRBJ2-1; the D call of TRBD2 rests on TCRdb alone, since no DNA is present to check it. Germline V gene sequence: CDR1 SEHNR, CDR2 FQNEAQ (reference sequence). The CDR3 runs 13 residues. CDR3: CAIWLAGEDEQFF.

The rearrangement joins TRBV20-1 to TRBJ2-7; checking the TCRdb D call of TRBD2 is not possible without DNA. The CDR3 runs to 14 residues. The V gene's germline CDR1 is DFQATT and CDR2 SNEGSKA (reference sequence). CDR3: CSAAAGADPYEQYF.

The chain has TRBV5-6 and TRBJ2-3; TCRdb names TRBD2, which stays unverified in the absence of DNA. Germline V CDR1 and CDR2: SGHDT, YYEEEE. CDR3 length: 15 amino acids. The CDR3 is CASSDNGGDTDTQYF.